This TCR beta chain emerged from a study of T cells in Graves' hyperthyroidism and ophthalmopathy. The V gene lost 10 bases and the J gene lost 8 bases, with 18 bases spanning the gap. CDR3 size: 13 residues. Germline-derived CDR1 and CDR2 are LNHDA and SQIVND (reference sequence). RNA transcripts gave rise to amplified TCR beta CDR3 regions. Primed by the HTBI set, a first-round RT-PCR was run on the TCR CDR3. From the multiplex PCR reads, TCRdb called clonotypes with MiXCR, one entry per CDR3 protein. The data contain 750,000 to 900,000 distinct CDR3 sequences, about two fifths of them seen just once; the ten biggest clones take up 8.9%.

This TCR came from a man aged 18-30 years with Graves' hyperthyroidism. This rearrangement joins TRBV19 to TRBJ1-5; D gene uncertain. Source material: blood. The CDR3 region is CATQWRSGKPQHF. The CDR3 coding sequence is TGTGCCACCCAATGGAGGAGTGGTAAGCCCCAGCATTTT.